Included here is one T cell receptor (beta chain) sequence, with context. Sequencing was performed with immunoSEQ multiplex PCR; in TCRdb, only in-frame clones are kept and a portion is missing. The sample includes just over 350,000 clones, about 88% of them seen just once. Researchers sorted participants into cohorts using their self-reported clinical history. These data come from a study of blood T cell repertoires in COVID-19. There are 15 residues in the CDR3. Per the germline V gene, CDR1 is PRHDT and CDR2 is FYEKMQ (reference sequence). J gave up 5 bases and V 3 bases, and 9 bases lay outside the gene matches.

The chain carries TRBV13 and TRBJ2-5; 7 bases map to TRBD2. The sequencing input was PBMCs or T cells enriched from blood (not recorded which). The clonotype comes from a woman in her twenties or thirties who had recovered from COVID-19. This chain's CDR3 is CASSFGTTMGETQYF. The CDR3 DNA reads TGTGCCAGCAGCTTCGGGACTACCATGGGGGAGACCCAGTACTTC.